This is a list of T cell receptor beta chains from one sample in a study of control samples from healthy donors and cancer patients. The data were produced by immunoSEQ multiplex PCR, yet TCRdb's version contains in-frame clones alone and is incomplete. The sample lists approximately 49,000 clones; approximately 89% were seen once. Sequencing was performed on PBMCs. All receptors derive from a man aged 35 to 55 with colorectal cancer. Each CDR3 is given with its conserved first and last residue.

V gene	CDR3 protein
TRBV7-8	CASSPTRSKSNQPQHF
TRBV5-8	CASPTSWGGSITDTQYF
TRBV7-2	CASSSPGGPNYGYTF
TRBV30	CAWSVQRVGTEAFF
TRBV2	CASVTGVWQETQYF
TRBV15	CATSRDLGQPQHF
TRBV4-3	CASSQYGDTEAFF
TRBV10-3	CAISASSGSFTGELFF
TRBV6-5	CASTLTGGGIRGYTF
TRBV28	CASTLGGDTQYF
TRBV6-5	CASSYGQLTEAFF
TRBV24-1	CATSDAGLAGGDEQFF
TRBV7-8	CASSLRRGNQPQHF
TRBV7-9	CASSRGRLSYEQYF
TRBV29-1	CSVEGVIAGDYNEQFF
TRBV6-6	CASKGQGERNQPQHF
TRBV6-5	CASSSTVNYGYTF
TRBV9	CASSVGFRLADNEQFF
TRBV18	CASSRASSGANVLTF
TRBV18	CASSPPGLPYGYTF
TRBV11-2	CASSLESGGSYTF
TRBV12-3/TRBV12-4	CASSFRETQYF
TRBV3-1/TRBV3-2	CASSQDNRDTQYF
TRBV3-1/TRBV3-2	CASSQGLAGSSYEQYF
TRBV19	CASSSGSLGSYEQYF
TRBV6-1	CASSEYRGLNTEAFF
TRBV11-2	CASSPRSGSSYNEQFF
TRBV18	CASSPPTPGFYGYTF
TRBV5-1	CASSLARGGDTEAFF
TRBV2	CASSLDRGLETQYF
TRBV10-3	CAISVGAGGENEQFF
TRBV7-3	CASSSTRSGELFF
TRBV11-2	CASSLEWGQTNTEAFF
TRBV16	CASSQSVTAVQPQHF
TRBV6-5	CASSFQGGGSYNEQFF
TRBV30	CAWDRGSYEQYF